This TCR beta chain originates from a study of shared clonotypes between healthy human individuals. Germline CDR1 reads SNHLY; CDR2 reads FYNNEI. With 6 bases removed from V and 2 bases from J, the gap between germline ends came to 10 bases. The CDR3 extends over 13 amino acids. The run depth of the assay was deep. Each PCR replicate from the sorted subsets contained about 200 ng DNA, which is about 30,000 T cell genomes. Method: immunoSEQ multiplex PCR; TCRdb's copy keeps in-frame clones and lacks some. The data contain 950,000 to 1,100,000 clones, around 78% of them singletons. The sequence derives from a man younger than 35 in good health. Some clones in this sample may be carry-over from other donors' samples. Sequencing used memory CD4+ T cells from PBMCs. Subset given: CD45RA-negative fraction. This sequence joins TRBV2 and TRBJ1-2; no clear D gene. The CDR3: CASRIQLNYGYTF. As DNA, the CDR3 is TGTGCCAGCAGAATACAGCTGAACTATGGCTACACCTTC. The full variable domain, in which reference TRBV2 and TRBJ1-2 provide the parts outside the CDR3, is EPEVTQTPSHQVTQMGQEVILRCVPISNHLYFYWYRQILGQKVEFLVSFYNNEISEKSEIFDDQFSVERPDGSNFTLKIRSTKLEDSAMYFCASRIQLNYGYTFGSGTRLTVV.